The text below deals with one T cell receptor beta chain. Its antigen remains unidentified. The data are from a study of T cells in Graves' hyperthyroidism and ophthalmopathy. Pregnant or lactating patients were excluded, as were those with uncontrolled infection or other autoimmune disease. Diagnosis rested on symptoms, serum thyroxine and TRAb, thyroid ultrasound, and orbital computed tomography. Per the germline V gene, CDR1 is SQVTM and CDR2 is ANQGSEA. The ends lost 6 bases at V and 4 bases at J; junction bases unmatched: 9. The CDR3 contains 14 residues. The study, taken as a whole, reports: The model anticipated ophthalmopathy a median about 6.5 months pre-onset. Among thyroid clonotypes expanded above 0.001, most also appeared in blood.

Amplified TCR beta CDR3 regions derived from RNA transcripts. RT-PCR in the first round (using the HTBI primer set) targeted the TCR CDR3. TCRdb independently ran MiXCR on the multiplex PCR reads; one entry per CDR3 protein. The sample shows roughly 500,000 distinct CDR3 sequences, 40% to 55% of them seen only once. This clonotype was sampled from an adult woman with Graves' disease, either hyperthyroidism or ophthalmopathy (not recorded which). The V and J genes are TRBV29-1 and TRBJ2-7; TRBD2 matches at 10 bases. Specimen: peripheral blood or thyroid tissue (not recorded which). DNA for the CDR3: TGCAGCGTCCTCGCGGGTAGCGGGAGGTACGAGCAGTACTTC. This translates into CSVLAGSGRYEQYF.